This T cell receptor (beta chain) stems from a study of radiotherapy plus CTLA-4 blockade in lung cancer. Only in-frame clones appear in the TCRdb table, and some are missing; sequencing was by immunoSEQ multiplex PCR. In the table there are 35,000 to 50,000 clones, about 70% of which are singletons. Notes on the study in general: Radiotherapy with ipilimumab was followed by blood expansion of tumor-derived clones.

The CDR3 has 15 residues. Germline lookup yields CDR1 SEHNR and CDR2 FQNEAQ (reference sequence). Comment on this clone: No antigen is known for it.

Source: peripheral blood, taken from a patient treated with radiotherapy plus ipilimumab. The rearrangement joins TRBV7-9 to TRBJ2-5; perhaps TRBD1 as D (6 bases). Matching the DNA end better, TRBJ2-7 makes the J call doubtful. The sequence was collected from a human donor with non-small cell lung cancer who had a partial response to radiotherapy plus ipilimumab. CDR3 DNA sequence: TGTGCCAGCAGCTTATCGTCAGCCCAGGGGAGCGAGCAGTACTTC. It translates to CASSLSSAQGSEQYF.